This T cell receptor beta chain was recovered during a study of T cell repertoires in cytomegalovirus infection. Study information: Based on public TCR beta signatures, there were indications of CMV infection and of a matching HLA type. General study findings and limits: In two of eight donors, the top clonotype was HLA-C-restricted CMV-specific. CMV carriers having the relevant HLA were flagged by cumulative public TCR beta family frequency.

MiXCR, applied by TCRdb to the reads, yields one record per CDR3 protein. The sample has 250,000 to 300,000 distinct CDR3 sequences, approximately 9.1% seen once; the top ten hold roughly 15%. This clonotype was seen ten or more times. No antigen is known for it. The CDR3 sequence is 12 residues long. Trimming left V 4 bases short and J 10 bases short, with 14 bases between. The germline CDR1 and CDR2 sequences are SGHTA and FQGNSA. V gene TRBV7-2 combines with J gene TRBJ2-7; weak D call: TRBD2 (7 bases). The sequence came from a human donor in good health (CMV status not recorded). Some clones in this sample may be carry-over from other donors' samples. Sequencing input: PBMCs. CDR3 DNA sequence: TGTGCCAGCAGCTCGGGGGGCGGGGGACAGTACTTC. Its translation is CASSSGGGGQYF.